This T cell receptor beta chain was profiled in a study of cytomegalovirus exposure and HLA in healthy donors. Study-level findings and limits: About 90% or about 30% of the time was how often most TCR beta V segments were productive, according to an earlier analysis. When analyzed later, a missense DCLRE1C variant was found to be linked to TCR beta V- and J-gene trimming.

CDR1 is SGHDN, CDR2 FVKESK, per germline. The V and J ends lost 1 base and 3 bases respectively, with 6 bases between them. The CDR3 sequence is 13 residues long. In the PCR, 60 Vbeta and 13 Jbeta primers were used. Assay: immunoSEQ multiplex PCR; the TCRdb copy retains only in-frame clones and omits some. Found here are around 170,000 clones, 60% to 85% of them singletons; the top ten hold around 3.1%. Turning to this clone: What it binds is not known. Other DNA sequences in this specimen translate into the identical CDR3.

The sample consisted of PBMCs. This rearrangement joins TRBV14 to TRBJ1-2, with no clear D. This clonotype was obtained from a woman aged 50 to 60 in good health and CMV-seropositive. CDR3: CASSQGQDYGYTF. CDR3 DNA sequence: TGTGCCAGCAGCCAAGGCCAGGACTATGGCTACACCTTC.